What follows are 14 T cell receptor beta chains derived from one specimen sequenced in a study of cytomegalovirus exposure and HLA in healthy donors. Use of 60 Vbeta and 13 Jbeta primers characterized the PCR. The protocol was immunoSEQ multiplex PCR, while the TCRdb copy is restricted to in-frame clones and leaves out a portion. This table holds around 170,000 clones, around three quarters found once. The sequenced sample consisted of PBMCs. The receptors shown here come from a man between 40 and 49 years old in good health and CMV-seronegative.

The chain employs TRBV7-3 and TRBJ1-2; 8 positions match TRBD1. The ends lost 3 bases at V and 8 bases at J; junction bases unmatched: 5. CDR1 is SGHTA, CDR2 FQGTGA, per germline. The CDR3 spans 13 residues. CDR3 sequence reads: CASSLTGAGGYTF. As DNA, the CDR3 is TGTGCCAGCAGCTTGACAGGGGCGGGCGGCTACACCTTC. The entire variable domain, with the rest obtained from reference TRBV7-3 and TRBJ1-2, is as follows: GAGVSQTPSNKVTEKGKYVELRCDPISGHTALYWYRQSLGQGPEFLIYFQGTGAADDSGLPNDRFFAVRPEGSVSTLKIQRTERGDSAVYLCASSLTGAGGYTFGSGTRLTVV.

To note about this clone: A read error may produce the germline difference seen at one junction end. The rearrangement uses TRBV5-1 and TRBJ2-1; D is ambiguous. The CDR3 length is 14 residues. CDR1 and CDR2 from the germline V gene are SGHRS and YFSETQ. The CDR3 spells CASSLPWQYNEQFF. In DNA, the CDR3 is TGTGCCAGCAGCTTGCCGTGGCAGTACAATGAGCAGTTCTTC.

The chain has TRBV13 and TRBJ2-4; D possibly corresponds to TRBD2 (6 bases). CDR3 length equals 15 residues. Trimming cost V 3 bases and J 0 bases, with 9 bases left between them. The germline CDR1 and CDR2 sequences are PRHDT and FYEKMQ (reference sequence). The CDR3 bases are TGTGCCAGCAGCTTCGGGACTGTAGCCAAAAACATTCAGTACTTC. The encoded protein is CASSFGTVAKNIQYF.

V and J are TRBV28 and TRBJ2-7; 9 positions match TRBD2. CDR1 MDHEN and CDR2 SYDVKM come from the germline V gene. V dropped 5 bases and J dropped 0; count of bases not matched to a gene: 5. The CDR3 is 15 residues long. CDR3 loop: CASSVASGVSYEQYF. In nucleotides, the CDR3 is TGTGCCAGCAGTGTCGCTAGCGGGGTCTCCTACGAGCAGTACTTC.

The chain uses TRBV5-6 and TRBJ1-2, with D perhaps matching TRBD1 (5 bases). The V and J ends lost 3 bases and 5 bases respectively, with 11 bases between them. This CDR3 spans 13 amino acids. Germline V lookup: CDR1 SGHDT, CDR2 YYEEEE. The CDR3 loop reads CASSWGGSYGYTF. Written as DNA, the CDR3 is TGTGCCAGCAGCTGGGGGGGAAGTTATGGCTACACCTTC.

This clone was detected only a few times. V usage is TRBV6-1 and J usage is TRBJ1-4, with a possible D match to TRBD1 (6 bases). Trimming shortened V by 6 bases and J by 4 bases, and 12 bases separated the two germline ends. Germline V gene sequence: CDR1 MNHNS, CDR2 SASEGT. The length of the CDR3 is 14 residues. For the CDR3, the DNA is TGTGCCAGCAGGAGGACAGCCATTAATGAAAAACTGTTTTTT. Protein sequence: CASRRTAINEKLFF.

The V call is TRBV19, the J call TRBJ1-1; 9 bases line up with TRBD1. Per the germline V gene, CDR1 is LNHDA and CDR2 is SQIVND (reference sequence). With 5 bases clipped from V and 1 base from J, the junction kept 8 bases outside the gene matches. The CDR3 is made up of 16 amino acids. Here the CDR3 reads CASSFRQGEGNTEAFF. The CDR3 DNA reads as TGTGCCAGTAGTTTCAGACAGGGGGAAGGGAACACTGAAGCTTTCTTT.

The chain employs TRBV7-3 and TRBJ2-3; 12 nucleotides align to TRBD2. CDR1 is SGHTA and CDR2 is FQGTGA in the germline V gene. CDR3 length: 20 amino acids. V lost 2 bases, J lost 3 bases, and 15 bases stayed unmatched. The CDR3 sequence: CASSLQASGRAGGDTDTQYF. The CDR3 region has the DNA TGTGCCAGCAGCTTACAGGCTAGCGGGAGGGCCGGAGGGGATACAGATACGCAGTATTTT. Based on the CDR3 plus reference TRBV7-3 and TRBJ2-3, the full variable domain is GAGVSQTPSNKVTEKGKYVELRCDPISGHTALYWYRQSLGQGPEFLIYFQGTGAADDSGLPNDRFFAVRPEGSVSTLKIQRTERGDSAVYLCASSLQASGRAGGDTDTQYFGPGTRLTVL.

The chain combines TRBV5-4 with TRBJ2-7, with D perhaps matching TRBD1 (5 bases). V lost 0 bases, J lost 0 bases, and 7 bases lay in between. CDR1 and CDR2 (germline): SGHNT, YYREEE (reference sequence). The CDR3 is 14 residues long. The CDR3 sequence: CASSLDRSSYEQYV. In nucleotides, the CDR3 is TGTGCCAGCAGCTTGGACAGGTCCTCCTACGAGCAGTACGTC.

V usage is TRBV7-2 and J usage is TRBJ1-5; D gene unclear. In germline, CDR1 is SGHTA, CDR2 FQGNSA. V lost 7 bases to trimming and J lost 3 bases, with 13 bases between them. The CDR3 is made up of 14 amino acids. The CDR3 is CASTAGNLNQPQHF. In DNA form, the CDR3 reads TGTGCCAGCACCGCCGGGAACCTCAATCAGCCCCAGCATTTT.

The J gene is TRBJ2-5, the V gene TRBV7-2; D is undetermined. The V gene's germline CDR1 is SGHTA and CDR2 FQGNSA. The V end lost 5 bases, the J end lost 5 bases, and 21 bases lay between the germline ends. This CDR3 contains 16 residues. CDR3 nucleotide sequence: TGTGCCAGCAGCCCCGAACAGCCAAACCTTGGCGAGACCCAGTACTTC. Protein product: CASSPEQPNLGETQYF.

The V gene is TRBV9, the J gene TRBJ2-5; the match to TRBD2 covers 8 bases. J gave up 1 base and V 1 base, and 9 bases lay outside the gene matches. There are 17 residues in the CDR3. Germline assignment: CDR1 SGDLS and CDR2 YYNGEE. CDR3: CASSVSSMAGGQETQYF. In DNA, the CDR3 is TGTGCCAGCAGCGTAAGCTCGATGGCGGGAGGCCAAGAGACCCAGTACTTC. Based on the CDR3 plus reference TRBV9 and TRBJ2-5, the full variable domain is DSGVTQTPKHLITATGQRVTLRCSPRSGDLSVYWYQQSLDQGLQFLIQYYNGEERAKGNILERFSAQQFPDLHSELNLSSLELGDSALYFCASSVSSMAGGQETQYFGPGTRLLVL.

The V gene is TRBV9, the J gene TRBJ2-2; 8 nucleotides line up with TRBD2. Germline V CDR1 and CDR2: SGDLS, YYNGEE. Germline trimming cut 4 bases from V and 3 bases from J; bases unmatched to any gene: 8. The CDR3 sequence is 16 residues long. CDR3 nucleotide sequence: TGTGCCAGCAGCTTACAGGGAGCGGGGGACACCGGGGAGCTGTTTTTT. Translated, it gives CASSLQGAGDTGELFF. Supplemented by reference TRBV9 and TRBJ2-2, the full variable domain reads DSGVTQTPKHLITATGQRVTLRCSPRSGDLSVYWYQQSLDQGLQFLIQYYNGEERAKGNILERFSAQQFPDLHSELNLSSLELGDSALYFCASSLQGAGDTGELFFGEGSRLTVL.

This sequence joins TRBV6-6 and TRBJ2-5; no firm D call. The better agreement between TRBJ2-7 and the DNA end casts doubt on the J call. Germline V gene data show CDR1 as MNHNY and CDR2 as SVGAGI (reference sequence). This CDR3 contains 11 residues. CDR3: CASSPPAEQYF. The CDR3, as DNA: TGTGCCAGCAGTCCCCCCGCCGAGCAGTACTTC.